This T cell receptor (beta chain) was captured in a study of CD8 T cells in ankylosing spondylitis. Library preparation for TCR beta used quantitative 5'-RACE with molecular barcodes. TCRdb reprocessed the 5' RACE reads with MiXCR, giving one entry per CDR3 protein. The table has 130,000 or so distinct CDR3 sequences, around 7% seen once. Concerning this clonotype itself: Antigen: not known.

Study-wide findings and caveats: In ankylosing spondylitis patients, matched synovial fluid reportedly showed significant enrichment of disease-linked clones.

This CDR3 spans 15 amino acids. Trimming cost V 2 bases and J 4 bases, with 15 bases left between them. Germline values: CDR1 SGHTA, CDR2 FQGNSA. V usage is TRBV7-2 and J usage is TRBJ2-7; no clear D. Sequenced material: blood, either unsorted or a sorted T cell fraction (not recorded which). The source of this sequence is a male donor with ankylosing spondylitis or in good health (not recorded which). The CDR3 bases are TGTGCCAGCAGCTTAACCCGGTCCCCGCGGTACGAGCAGTACTTC. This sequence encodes CASSLTRSPRYEQYF.